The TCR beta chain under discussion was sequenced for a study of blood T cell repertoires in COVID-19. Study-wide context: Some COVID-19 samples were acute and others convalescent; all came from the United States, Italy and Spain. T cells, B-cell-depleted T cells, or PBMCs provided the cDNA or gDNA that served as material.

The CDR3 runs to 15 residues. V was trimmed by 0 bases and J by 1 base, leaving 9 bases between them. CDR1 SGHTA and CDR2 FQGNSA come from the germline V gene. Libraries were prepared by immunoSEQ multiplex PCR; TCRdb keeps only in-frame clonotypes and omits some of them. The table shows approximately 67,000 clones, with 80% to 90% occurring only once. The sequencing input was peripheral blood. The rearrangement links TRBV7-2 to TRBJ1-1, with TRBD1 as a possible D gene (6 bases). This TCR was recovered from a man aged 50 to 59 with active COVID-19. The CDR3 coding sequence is TGTGCCAGCAGCTTAGCGCAGGGGCAGAACACTGAAGCTTTCTTT. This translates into CASSLAQGQNTEAFF.